This T cell receptor (beta chain) originates from a study of blood T cell repertoires in COVID-19. The overall study: Acute-phase and convalescent COVID-19 samples originated in the United States, Italy and Spain. Sources were T cells, B-cell-depleted T cells, or PBMCs; the material itself was cDNA or gDNA.

In the authors' workflow: Estimated nucleated cell counts came from reference gene primer amplification. Sequenced by immunoSEQ multiplex PCR; TCRdb stores in-frame clones only, minus some. Clone size and the V and J calls come from that table; the DNA yielded D and trimming. Among 120,000 to 150,000 clones listed, about 76% were seen once. Germline-derived CDR1 and CDR2 are DFQATT and SNEGSKA (reference sequence). The CDR3 is made up of 14 amino acids. Deletions cut 3 bases from V and 0 bases from J, with 9 bases between. The TCR sequence derives from an elderly man with acute or convalescent COVID-19. This sequence joins TRBV20-1 and TRBJ2-1, with D unclear. The sample comprised peripheral blood. CDR3 residues: CSASGFSSYNEQFF. CDR3 coding DNA: TGCAGTGCTAGTGGTTTTAGCTCCTACAATGAGCAGTTCTTC.